This T cell receptor (beta chain) was sequenced for a study of shared clonotypes between healthy human individuals. For the study at large: Per-donor plates numbered three CD4 naive, three CD4 memory, two CD8 naive and one CD8 memory. Whole-study findings and limits: Larger estimated richness was generally recorded for naive subsets relative to memory subsets.

Positively selected for CCR7, the CD45RO-negative cells used as naive CD8 cells excluded terminally differentiated effector memory CD45RA+ cells. The germline V and J ends were trimmed by 3 bases and 0 bases, with 15 bases remaining between them. The CDR3 has 16 amino acids. Germline V lookup: CDR1 SGDLS, CDR2 YYNGEE. Evenly divided among several immunoSEQ plates was the genomic DNA of each subset. A 200 ng quantity of DNA, 29,000 or so T cell genomes, went into the sorted-subset replicate PCRs. The assay was immunoSEQ multiplex PCR, and TCRdb's table has in-frame clones only and misses some. The sample records 1.5 million to 2.5 million clones, over 85% being singletons. A word on this clone: Its cognate antigen is unknown. Other DNA sequences within the sample encode an identical CDR3.

The source material was naive CD8+ T cells sorted from blood. V usage is TRBV9 and J usage is TRBJ1-2, with D possibly matching TRBD1 (6 bases). The TCR comes from a man younger than 35 in good health. The CDR3 DNA reads TGTGCCAGCAGCGGAGGGGGAGGGAGCCCTAACTATGGCTACACCTTC. Translation gives CASSGGGGSPNYGYTF.